This T cell receptor (beta chain) stems from a study of identical twins. Through template switching, a universal primer site was introduced, and the cDNA contained unique molecular identifiers. TCRdb processed the 5' RACE reads anew with MiXCR; each CDR3 protein has one entry. This sample yields 420,000 or so distinct CDR3 sequences, of which approximately 18% are seen a single time; 12% belongs to the top ten. Healthy Caucasians provided all donations. Study observations and caveats: Models underestimated how often monozygotic twins shared out-of-frame TCR alpha. Invariant MAIT and iNKT cells are populations that could partly confound zero-insertion analyses.

With respect to this clonotype: What it recognizes is unknown.

CDR1 and CDR2 from the germline V gene are SGHKS and YYEKEE (reference sequence). Trimming removed 0 bases from V and 3 bases from J, with 13 bases in between. CDR3 length: 16 amino acids. The source of this sequence is a man in his fifties or sixties in good health. The chain links TRBV5-5 to TRBJ2-1; D is possibly TRBD1 or TRBD2 (5 bases each). The sequenced sample was naive T cells sorted from blood. CDR3 region: CASSLAGQVSYNEQFF. The CDR3 DNA reads TGTGCCAGCAGCTTGGCGGGGCAGGTCAGCTACAATGAGCAGTTCTTC.